This T cell receptor (beta chain) was obtained from a study of T-cell reconstitution after alpha-beta-depleted transplantation in children. Study conclusions and caveats: It was newly produced T cells that mostly accounted for T-cell counts and diversity one year after transplant. The study traced high day-60 TCRbeta diversity in some patients to surviving recipient T cells and thymic progenitors. Reported findings indicate that, about two months after transplant, alpha-beta T cells came from several hundred expanded clones, which were derived from non-depleted graft cells.

Notes on this clonotype: Antigen unknown.

Preparing the TCRbeta library involved the use of unique molecular identifiers. Using its own MiXCR run on the PCR reads, TCRdb lists one record per CDR3 protein. The profile covers under 400,000 distinct CDR3 sequences, with 20% to 30% appearing a single time and roughly 11% taken by the ten largest. Trimming took 6 bases from V and 0 from J, leaving 14 bases between them. The CDR3 spans 15 residues. In germline, CDR1 is SNHLY, CDR2 FYNNEI. The TCR comes from a male patient aged 5 to 17 who had a stem cell transplant for acute lymphoblastic leukemia, so the T cells may come from the graft donor. The specimen was PBMCs, mostly from graft donor cells, collected 180 days after TCRalphabeta/CD19-depleted stem cell transplant. The V and J genes are TRBV2 and TRBJ1-1; D unclear. As DNA, the CDR3 is TGTGCCAGCAGACGGTCGGGTAACATGAACACTGAAGCTTTCTTT. Amino acid sequence: CASRRSGNMNTEAFF.